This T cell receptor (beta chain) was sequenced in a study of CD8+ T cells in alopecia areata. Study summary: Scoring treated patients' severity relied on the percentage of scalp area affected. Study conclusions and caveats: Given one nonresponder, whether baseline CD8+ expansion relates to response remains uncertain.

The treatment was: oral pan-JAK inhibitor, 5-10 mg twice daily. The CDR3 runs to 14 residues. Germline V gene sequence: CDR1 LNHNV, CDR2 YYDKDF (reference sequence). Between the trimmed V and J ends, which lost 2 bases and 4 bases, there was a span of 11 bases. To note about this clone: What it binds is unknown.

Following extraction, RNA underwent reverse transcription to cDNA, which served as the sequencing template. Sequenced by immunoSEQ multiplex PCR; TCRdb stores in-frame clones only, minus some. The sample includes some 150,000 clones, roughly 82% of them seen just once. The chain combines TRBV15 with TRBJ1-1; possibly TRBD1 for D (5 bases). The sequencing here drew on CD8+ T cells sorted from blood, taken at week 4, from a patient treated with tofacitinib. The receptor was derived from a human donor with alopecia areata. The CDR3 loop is CATSRRGSGTEAFF. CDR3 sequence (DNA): TGTGCCACCAGCAGAAGGGGTTCGGGCACTGAAGCTTTCTTT. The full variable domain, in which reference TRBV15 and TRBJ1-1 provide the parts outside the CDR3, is DAMVIQNPRYQVTQFGKPVTLSCSQTLNHNVMYWYQQKSSQAPKLLFHYYDKDFNNEADTPDNFQSRRPNTSFCFLDIRSPGLGDTAMYLCATSRRGSGTEAFFGQGTRLTVV.